This record covers a single T cell receptor beta chain. The CDR3 consists of 15 residues. CDR1 LGHNA and CDR2 YSLEER come from the germline V gene. Between the trimmed V and J ends, which lost 0 bases and 4 bases, there was a span of 12 bases. This sample is part of a study of T cell changes during pregnancy in multiple sclerosis. Sequencing used immunoSEQ multiplex PCR; TCRdb keeps in-frame clones, though not all of them. Among around 58,000 clones listed, roughly nine tenths were seen once. This TCR derives from a female donor in good health, enrolled as a control in a pregnancy study. The sample was CD4+ T cells from peripheral blood mononuclear cells, taken after pregnancy. J is TRBJ1-2 and V is TRBV4-3; D may be TRBD1 (6 bases). The CDR3 protein is CASSQDFRQAYGYTF. The DNA for the CDR3 is TGCGCCAGCAGCCAAGATTTTAGACAGGCCTATGGCTACACCTTC.